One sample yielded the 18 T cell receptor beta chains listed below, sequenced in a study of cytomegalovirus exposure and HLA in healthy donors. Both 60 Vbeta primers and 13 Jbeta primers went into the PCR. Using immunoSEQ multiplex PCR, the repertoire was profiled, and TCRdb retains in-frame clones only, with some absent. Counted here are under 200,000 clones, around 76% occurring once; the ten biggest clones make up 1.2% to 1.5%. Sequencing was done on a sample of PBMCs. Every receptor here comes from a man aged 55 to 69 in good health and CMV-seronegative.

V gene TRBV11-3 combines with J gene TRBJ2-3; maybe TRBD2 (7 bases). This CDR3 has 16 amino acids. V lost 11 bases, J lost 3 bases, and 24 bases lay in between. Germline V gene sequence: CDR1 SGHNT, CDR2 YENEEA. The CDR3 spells CAPTHEGGRDTDTQYF. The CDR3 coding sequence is TGTGCCCCCACTCACGAGGGGGGGAGGGATACAGATACGCAGTATTTT.

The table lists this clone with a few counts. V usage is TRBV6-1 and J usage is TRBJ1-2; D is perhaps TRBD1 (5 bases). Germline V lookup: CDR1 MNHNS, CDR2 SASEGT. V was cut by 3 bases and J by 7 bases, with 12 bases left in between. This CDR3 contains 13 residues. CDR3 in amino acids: CASSDREDRGYTF. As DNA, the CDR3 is TGTGCCAGCAGTGACAGGGAGGATCGTGGCTACACCTTC.

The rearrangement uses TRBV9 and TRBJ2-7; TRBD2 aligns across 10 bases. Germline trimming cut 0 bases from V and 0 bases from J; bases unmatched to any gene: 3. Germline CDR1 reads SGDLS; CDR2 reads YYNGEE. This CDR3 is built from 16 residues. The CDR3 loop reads CASSVDASGGSYEQYF. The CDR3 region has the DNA TGTGCCAGCAGCGTAGATGCTAGCGGGGGCTCCTACGAGCAGTACTTC.

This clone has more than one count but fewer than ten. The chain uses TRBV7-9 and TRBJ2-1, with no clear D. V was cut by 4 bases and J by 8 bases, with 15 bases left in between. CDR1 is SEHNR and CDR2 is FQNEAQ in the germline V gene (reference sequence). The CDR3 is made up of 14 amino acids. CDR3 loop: CASSSPIVEDEQFF. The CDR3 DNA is TGTGCCAGCAGCTCTCCTATCGTCGAGGATGAGCAGTTCTTC.

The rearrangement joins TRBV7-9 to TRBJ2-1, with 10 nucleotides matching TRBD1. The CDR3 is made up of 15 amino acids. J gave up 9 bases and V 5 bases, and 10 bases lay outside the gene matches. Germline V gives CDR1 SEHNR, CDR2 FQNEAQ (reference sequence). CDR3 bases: TGTGCCAGCAGCCTAAGACAGGGGGCACAGCCTGAGCAGTTCTTC. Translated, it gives CASSLRQGAQPEQFF.

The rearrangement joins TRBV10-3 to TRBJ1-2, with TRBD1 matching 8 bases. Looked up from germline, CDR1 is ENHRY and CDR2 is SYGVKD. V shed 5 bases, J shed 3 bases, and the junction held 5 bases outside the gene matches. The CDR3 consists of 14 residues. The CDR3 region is CAISSQGEDYGYTF. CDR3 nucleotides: TGTGCCATCAGTTCACAGGGGGAAGACTATGGCTACACCTTC.

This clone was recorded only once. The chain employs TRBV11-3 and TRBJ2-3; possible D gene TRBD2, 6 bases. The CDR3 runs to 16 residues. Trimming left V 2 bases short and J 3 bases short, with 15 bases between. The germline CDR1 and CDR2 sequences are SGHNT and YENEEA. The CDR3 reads CASSLRGTHPTDTQYF. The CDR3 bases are TGTGCCAGCAGCTTACGCGGGACTCATCCAACAGATACGCAGTATTTT.

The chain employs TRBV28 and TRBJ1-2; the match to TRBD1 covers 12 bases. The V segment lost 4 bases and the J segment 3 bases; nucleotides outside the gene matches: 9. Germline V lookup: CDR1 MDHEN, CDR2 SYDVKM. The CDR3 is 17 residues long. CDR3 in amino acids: CASSSPGQGAPDYGYTF. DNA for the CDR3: TGTGCCAGCAGTTCACCGGGACAGGGGGCCCCGGACTATGGCTACACCTTC.

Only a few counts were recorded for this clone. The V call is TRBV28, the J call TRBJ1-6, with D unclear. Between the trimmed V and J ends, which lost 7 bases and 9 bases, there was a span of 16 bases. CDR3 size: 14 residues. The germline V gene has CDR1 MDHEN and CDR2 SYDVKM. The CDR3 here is CASNLRHPGSPLHF. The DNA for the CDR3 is TGTGCCAGCAACCTCCGGCACCCGGGTTCACCCCTCCACTTT.

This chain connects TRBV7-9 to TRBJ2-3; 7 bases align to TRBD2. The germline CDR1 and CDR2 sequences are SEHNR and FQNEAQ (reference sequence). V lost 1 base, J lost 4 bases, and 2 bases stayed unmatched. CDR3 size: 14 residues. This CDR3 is CASSLGSGPDTQYF. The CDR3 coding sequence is TGTGCCAGCAGCTTAGGTAGCGGGCCAGATACGCAGTATTTT.

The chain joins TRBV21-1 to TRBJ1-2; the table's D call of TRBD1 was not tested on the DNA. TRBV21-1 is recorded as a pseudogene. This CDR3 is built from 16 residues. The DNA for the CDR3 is TGTGCCAGCAGCAAAGATCCGGGACAGCTTTACTATGGCTACACCTTC. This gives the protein CASSKDPGQLYYGYTF.

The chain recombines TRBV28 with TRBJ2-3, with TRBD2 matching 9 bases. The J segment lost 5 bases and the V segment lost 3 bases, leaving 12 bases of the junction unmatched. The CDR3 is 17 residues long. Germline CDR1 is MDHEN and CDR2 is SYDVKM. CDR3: CASSFPLAGMVEDTQYF. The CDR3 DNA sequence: TGTGCCAGCAGTTTTCCGCTAGCGGGGATGGTTGAAGATACGCAGTATTTT.

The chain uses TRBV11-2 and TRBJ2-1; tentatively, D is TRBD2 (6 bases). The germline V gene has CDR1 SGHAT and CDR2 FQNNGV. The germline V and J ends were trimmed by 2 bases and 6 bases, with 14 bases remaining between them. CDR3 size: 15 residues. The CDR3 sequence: CASSLLPAGGNEQFF. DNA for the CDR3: TGTGCCAGCAGCTTACTTCCAGCCGGGGGCAATGAGCAGTTCTTC.

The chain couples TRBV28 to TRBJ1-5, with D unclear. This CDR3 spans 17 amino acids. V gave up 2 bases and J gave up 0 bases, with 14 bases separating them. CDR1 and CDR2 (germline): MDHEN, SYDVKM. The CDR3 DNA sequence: TGTGCCAGCAGTTTACTGGAGAGGCCTTATAGCAATCAGCCCCAGCATTTT. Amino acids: CASSLLERPYSNQPQHF.

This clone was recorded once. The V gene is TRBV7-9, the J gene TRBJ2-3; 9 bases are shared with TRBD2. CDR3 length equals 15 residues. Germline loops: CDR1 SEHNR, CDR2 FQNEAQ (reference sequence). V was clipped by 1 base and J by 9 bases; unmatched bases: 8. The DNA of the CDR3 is TGTGCCAGCAGCTTAGTGGGGACTAGCTGGGGGACGCAGTATTTT. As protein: CASSLVGTSWGTQYF.

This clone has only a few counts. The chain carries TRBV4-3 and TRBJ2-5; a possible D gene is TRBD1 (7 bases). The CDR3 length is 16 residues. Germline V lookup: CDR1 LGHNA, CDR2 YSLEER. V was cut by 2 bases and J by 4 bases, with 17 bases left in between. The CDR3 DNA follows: TGCGCCAGCAGCCAATCCGCCCAGGGGGGTCGAGAGACCCAGTACTTC. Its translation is CASSQSAQGGRETQYF.

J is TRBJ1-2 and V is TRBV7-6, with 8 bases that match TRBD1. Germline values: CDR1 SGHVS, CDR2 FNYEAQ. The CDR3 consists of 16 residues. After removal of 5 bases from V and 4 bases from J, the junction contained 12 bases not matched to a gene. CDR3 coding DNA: TGTGCCAGCAGCCCAGGACAGGGATCCTGGAGCTATGGCTACACCTTC. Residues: CASSPGQGSWSYGYTF.

CDR3 in amino acids: CASSQANTGVIYEQYF. The CDR3 DNA reads as TGCGCCAGCAGCCAGGCAAATACAGGGGTAATCTACGAGCAGTACTTC. V and J are TRBV4-1 and TRBJ2-7, with 7 bases lining up with TRBD1. Per germline, CDR1 MGHRA and CDR2 YSYEKL. J gave up 3 bases and V 3 bases, and 11 bases lay outside the gene matches. CDR3 size: 16 residues.